This entry lists 29 T cell receptor beta chains sequenced from one sample in a study of cytomegalovirus exposure and HLA in healthy donors. Sequencing was performed with immunoSEQ multiplex PCR; in TCRdb, only in-frame clones are kept and a portion is missing. The table records 55,000 to 70,000 clones, about 94% of them present only once. Specimen: PBMCs. The receptor source for this set is a man younger than 35 in good health and CMV-seronegative.

The rearrangement joins TRBV27 to TRBJ2-1; D may be TRBD1 (5 bases). Trimming took 0 bases from V and 4 from J, leaving 10 bases between them. The germline gives CDR1 MNHEY, CDR2 SMNVEV (reference sequence). The CDR3 is 15 amino acids. The CDR3 DNA reads TGTGCCAGCAGTTTATCAGGGGCGCGGTACAATGAGCAGTTCTTC. Amino acid sequence: CASSLSGARYNEQFF.

This clone appeared a single time. V and J are TRBV7-9 and TRBJ2-1; D may be TRBD2 (6 bases). This CDR3 has 13 amino acids. V shed 4 bases and J shed 7 bases, with 11 bases lying between them. Germline CDR1 and CDR2: SEHNR and FQNEAQ (reference sequence). CDR3 in DNA: TGTGCCAGCAGCTATAGCGGTGGGAATGAGCAGTTCTTC. This encodes CASSYSGGNEQFF.

The J gene is TRBJ1-2, the V gene TRBV19; 11 positions agree with TRBD1. From germline, CDR1 is LNHDA and CDR2 SQIVND (reference sequence). The CDR3 is 17 amino acids. The trim removed 6 bases at V and 4 bases at J, leaving 13 bases unmatched. CDR3 DNA sequence: TGTGCCAGTAGATCGGACAGGGGGCTACCCCACGTCTATGGCTACACCTTC. This codes for CASRSDRGLPHVYGYTF. The complete variable domain, with remaining parts taken from reference TRBV19 and TRBJ1-2, reads DGGITQSPKYLFRKEGQNVTLSCEQNLNHDAMYWYRQDPGQGLRLIYYSQIVNDFQKGDIAEGYSVSREKKESFPLTVTSAQKNPTAFYLCASRSDRGLPHVYGYTFGSGTRLTVV.

The rearrangement uses TRBV5-8 and TRBJ1-3; TRBD1 matches 9 bases. CDR3 size: 18 residues. Germline V CDR1 and CDR2: SGHTS, YDEGEE. V was clipped by 1 base and J by 0 bases; unmatched bases: 8. CDR3 in DNA: TGTGCCAGCAGCTTGAACGCCCTACAGGGGGCCTCTGGAAACACCATATATTTT. Encoded protein: CASSLNALQGASGNTIYF.

The rearrangement joins TRBV5-4 to TRBJ2-1, with 7 nucleotides matching TRBD2. Germline trimming cut 4 bases from V and 6 bases from J; bases unmatched to any gene: 10. Per the germline V gene, CDR1 is SGHNT and CDR2 is YYREEE (reference sequence). The CDR3 contains 15 residues. In DNA, the CDR3 is TGTGCCAGCAGCCCTGGGACTACCCGAAGCAATGAGCAGTTCTTC. This codes for CASSPGTTRSNEQFF.

This chain uses TRBV7-2 with TRBJ1-2; 9 positions match TRBD1. The J segment lost 8 bases and the V segment lost 5 bases, leaving 12 bases of the junction unmatched. The CDR3 consists of 15 residues. The V gene's germline CDR1 is SGHTA and CDR2 FQGNSA. The CDR3 DNA reads as TGTGCCAGCAGCCGGGAACAGGGGGCACCGGGAGGCTACACCTTC. Translated, it gives CASSREQGAPGGYTF. Combining the CDR3 with reference TRBV7-2 and TRBJ1-2 gives the whole variable domain GAGVSQSPSNKVTEKGKDVELRCDPISGHTALYWYRQSLGQGLEFLIYFQGNSAPDKSGLPSDRFSAERTGGSVSTLTIQRTQQEDSAVYLCASSREQGAPGGYTFGSGTRLTVV.

The CDR3 nucleotides are TGTGCCAGCACCAAAATCGGGGGCTCCTACAATGAGCAGTTCTTC. This gives the protein CASTKIGGSYNEQFF. The chain couples TRBV19 to TRBJ2-1, with a weak D call TRBD2 (6 bases). The CDR3 length is 15 residues. Trimming cost V 9 bases and J 0 bases, with 15 bases left between them. Germline V CDR1 and CDR2: LNHDA, SQIVND (reference sequence).

This rearrangement joins TRBV7-6 to TRBJ2-7, with D possibly TRBD2 on 5 matching bases. Germline V gives CDR1 SGHVS, CDR2 FNYEAQ. The ends were cut back, 5 bases at V and 7 bases at J, with 9 bases in the middle. This CDR3 is 11 amino acids long. The CDR3 region is CASSTGNEQYF. The CDR3 DNA reads as TGTGCCAGCAGCACGGGAAATGAGCAGTACTTC.

The V call is TRBV4-2, the J call TRBJ2-7; D not certain. Per the germline V gene, CDR1 is LGHNA and CDR2 is YNFKEQ. The V gene lost 1 base and the J gene lost 4 bases, with 11 bases spanning the gap. The CDR3 totals 14 residues. The CDR3, as DNA: TGTGCCAGCAGCCAAGTAACAGACACATACGAGCAGTACTTC. Translation gives CASSQVTDTYEQYF.

J is TRBJ2-1 and V is TRBV5-4; 7 bases align to TRBD2. V gave up 4 bases and J gave up 4 bases; unmatched junction bases: 11. The CDR3 totals 16 residues. Per germline, CDR1 SGHNT and CDR2 YYREEE (reference sequence). CDR3 loop: CASSLTTGGGYNEQFF. In DNA, the CDR3 is TGTGCCAGCAGCCTCACTACTGGCGGGGGTTACAATGAGCAGTTCTTC.

The CDR3: CASTIARDRGPYEQYF. The DNA for the CDR3 is TGTGCCAGCACCATAGCCCGGGACAGGGGACCCTACGAGCAGTACTTC. This chain joins TRBV2 and TRBJ2-7; 10 nucleotides align to TRBD1. Looked up from germline, CDR1 is SNHLY and CDR2 is FYNNEI. V shed 7 bases and J 2 bases; nucleotides not matched to a gene: 11. The CDR3 sequence is 16 residues long.

The chain uses TRBV5-1 and TRBJ2-6; D may be TRBD1 (6 bases). The CDR3 loop spans 17 amino acids. V shed 3 bases and J shed 3 bases, with 16 bases lying between them. Germline V gives CDR1 SGHRS, CDR2 YFSETQ. The CDR3 loop is CASSWAITGSGANVLTF. The CDR3 DNA follows: TGCGCCAGCAGCTGGGCGATAACAGGGAGTGGGGCCAACGTCCTGACTTTC.

This sequence joins TRBV7-2 and TRBJ1-5; D gene unclear. Between the trimmed V and J ends, which lost 5 bases and 0 bases, there was a span of 11 bases. Germline V gene data show CDR1 as SGHTA and CDR2 as FQGNSA. The CDR3 contains 15 residues. CDR3 nucleotides: TGTGCCAGCAGCGGAGCAGAGTCTAGCAATCAGCCCCAGCATTTT. Its translation: CASSGAESSNQPQHF.

The gene calls are TRBV28 and TRBJ1-1; the D is unclear. CDR1 and CDR2 from the germline V gene are MDHEN and SYDVKM. There are 14 residues in the CDR3. V was shortened by 9 bases and J by 5 bases, with 19 bases between the two germline ends. The DNA of the CDR3 is TGTGCCAGTACAAAACAGCCTTCCGAAACTGAAGCTTTCTTT. It translates to CASTKQPSETEAFF. The entire variable domain, with the rest obtained from reference TRBV28 and TRBJ1-1, is as follows: DVKVTQSSRYLVKRTGEKVFLECVQDMDHENMFWYRQDPGLGLRLIYFSYDVKMKEKGDIPEGYSVSREKKERFSLILESASTNQTSMYLCASTKQPSETEAFFGQGTRLTVV.

The chain employs TRBV7-9 and TRBJ2-1, with 10 bases aligning to TRBD2. The length of the CDR3 is 16 residues. CDR1 and CDR2 (germline): SEHNR, FQNEAQ (reference sequence). After removal of 1 base from V and 8 bases from J, the junction contained 8 bases not matched to a gene. The CDR3 loop is CASSLGGRTSGDEQFF. The CDR3 DNA sequence: TGTGCCAGCAGCTTAGGAGGGAGGACTAGCGGCGATGAGCAGTTCTTC.

The chain is built from TRBV7-8 and TRBJ1-1, with a possible D match to TRBD1 (5 bases). CDR1 is SGHVS, CDR2 FQNEAQ, per germline. The CDR3 is 12 amino acids. V was trimmed by 5 bases and J by 7 bases, leaving 11 bases between them. The CDR3 region is CASSPGGGEAFF. The DNA of the CDR3 is TGTGCCAGCAGCCCAGGCGGGGGTGAAGCTTTCTTT.

This clone has just a few counts. The V call is TRBV13, the J call TRBJ1-2; D remains ambiguous. The CDR3 contains 12 residues. CDR1 and CDR2 (germline): PRHDT, FYEKMQ (reference sequence). Trimming cost V 1 base and J 10 bases, with 10 bases left between them. The CDR3 region has the DNA TGTGCCAGCAGCTTAGTGCGGAATCTCTACACCTTC. Protein sequence: CASSLVRNLYTF.

CDR3 protein: CASSSFKEGRKGNTEAFF. Here the CDR3 DNA reads TGTGCCAGCAGCTCTTTTAAGGAGGGCCGGAAAGGGAATACTGAAGCTTTCTTT. The chain uses TRBV11-2 and TRBJ1-1; D unclear. V was pared by 4 bases and J by 5 bases, with 26 bases between. From germline, CDR1 is SGHAT and CDR2 FQNNGV. The CDR3 runs 18 residues.

The chain joins TRBV20-1 to TRBJ2-7; D not certain. This CDR3 has 11 residues. Germline CDR1 reads DFQATT; CDR2 reads SNEGSKA (reference sequence). V was clipped by 4 bases and J by 3 bases, with 7 bases between them. Here the CDR3 DNA reads TGCAGTGCTAAAGACGGCTACGAGCAGTACTTC. Protein sequence: CSAKDGYEQYF.

The chain employs TRBV19 and TRBJ2-3, with a weak D call TRBD2 (5 bases). Germline assignment: CDR1 LNHDA and CDR2 SQIVND (reference sequence). V was trimmed by 6 bases and J by 1 base, leaving 14 bases between them. This CDR3 has 15 amino acids. The CDR3 DNA sequence: TGTGCCAGTAGCCCGGGGTGGGCTGGCACAGATACGCAGTATTTT. Amino acids: CASSPGWAGTDTQYF.

This clone has only one observation. CDR3 loop: CASSLKDNNYGYTF. The CDR3 nucleotides read TGTGCCAGCAGCTTGAAGGACAATAACTATGGCTACACCTTC. This rearrangement joins TRBV5-6 to TRBJ1-2; tentative D call: TRBD1 (5 bases). CDR1 and CDR2 (germline): SGHDT, YYEEEE. This CDR3 is 14 amino acids long. Deletions cut 1 base from V and 1 base from J, with 8 bases between.

J is TRBJ2-3 and V is TRBV28; 16 bases fit TRBD2. CDR1 is MDHEN and CDR2 is SYDVKM in the germline V gene. The CDR3 is 18 amino acids. The junction had 6 bases not matched to a gene; V was cut back by 5 bases and J by 1 base. The DNA of the CDR3 is TGTGCCAGCAGTGTCCCCGGGACTAGCGGGAGGGGCACAGATACGCAGTATTTT. It encodes CASSVPGTSGRGTDTQYF.

The chain couples TRBV5-4 to TRBJ1-2, with a weak D call TRBD1 (6 bases). CDR3 length: 14 residues. Germline lookup yields CDR1 SGHNT and CDR2 YYREEE (reference sequence). V lost 6 bases and J 1 base, leaving 13 bases between the germline ends. The CDR3: CASTSTGINYGYTF. The CDR3 DNA is TGTGCCAGCACCTCTACAGGGATTAACTATGGCTACACCTTC.

V is TRBV6-5 and J is TRBJ1-2; TRBD1 aligns across 9 bases. V dropped 6 bases and J dropped 2; count of bases not matched to a gene: 7. The CDR3 has 15 residues. The germline CDR1 and CDR2 sequences are MNHEY and SVGAGI. The chain's CDR3 is CASSGTGTTNYGYTF. The CDR3 bases are TGTGCCAGCAGCGGGACAGGGACAACCAACTATGGCTACACCTTC.

This sequence joins TRBV6-5 and TRBJ1-4; perhaps TRBD1 as D (6 bases). The germline V gene has CDR1 MNHEY and CDR2 SVGAGI. CDR3 size: 16 residues. V lost 3 bases and J 5 bases, leaving 16 bases between the germline ends. The CDR3 here is CASSYGRWTENEKLFF. The CDR3 DNA is TGTGCCAGCAGTTATGGGCGATGGACAGAGAATGAAAAACTGTTTTTT.

The chain links TRBV4-3 to TRBJ2-7; no reliable D call. This CDR3 contains 18 residues. Per germline, CDR1 LGHNA and CDR2 YSLEER. V was clipped by 0 bases and J by 1 base, with 19 bases between them. The CDR3 region has the DNA TGCGCCAGCAGCCAAGAATTATTTACGCCCGCGAGATCCTACGAGCAGTACTTC. Translation: CASSQELFTPARSYEQYF.

CDR3 nucleotides: TGTGCCAGCAGTCAACAGGGGTTATCAGATACGCAGTATTTT. This translates into CASSQQGLSDTQYF. The rearrangement joins TRBV28 to TRBJ2-3, with TRBD1 matching over 7 bases. There are 14 residues in the CDR3. Germline V gene lookup returns CDR1 MDHEN and CDR2 SYDVKM. With 5 bases clipped from V and 4 bases from J, the junction kept 6 bases outside the gene matches.

The V gene is TRBV19, the J gene TRBJ2-2, with D hard to call. CDR3 size: 13 residues. Germline loops: CDR1 LNHDA, CDR2 SQIVND (reference sequence). The V gene lost 11 bases and the J gene lost 9 bases, with 19 bases spanning the gap. CDR3 coding DNA: TGTGCCGGGTCCGACGGAATTGGGCGGGAGCTGTTTTTT. This gives the protein CAGSDGIGRELFF.

This chain connects TRBV6-5 to TRBJ2-2; D ambiguous. This CDR3 is 14 amino acids long. Germline V gene data show CDR1 as MNHEY and CDR2 as SVGAGI. With 5 bases removed from V and 3 bases from J, the gap between germline ends came to 10 bases. CDR3 in DNA: TGTGCCAGCAGTAAGAGAATCGACACCGGGGAGCTGTTTTTT. Amino acid sequence: CASSKRIDTGELFF.